One sample yielded the 19 T cell receptor beta chains listed below, sequenced in a study of T cells after yellow fever vaccination. TCRdb re-called the 5' RACE reads with MiXCR, one entry per CDR3 protein. The sample includes some 400,000 distinct CDR3 sequences, around 20% of them seen just once. The source material was PBMCs, sampled before the yellow fever booster vaccination. The origin of the receptors is a man between 18 and 35 years old who received the YFV17D yellow fever vaccine.

The rearrangement links TRBV7-6 to TRBJ2-3; D gene ambiguous. The V end was cut by 0 bases, the J end by 0 bases, with 7 bases between. This CDR3 has 15 residues. Germline V gives CDR1 SGHVS, CDR2 FNYEAQ. CDR3 DNA sequence: TGTGCCAGCAGCTTAGCGCCCCAGAGCACAGATACGCAGTATTTT. Protein sequence: CASSLAPQSTDTQYF.

This clonotype was detected a few times. The gene calls are TRBV4-1 and TRBJ2-7; maybe TRBD2 (6 bases). V gave up 4 bases and J gave up 7 bases, with 20 bases separating them. The germline gives CDR1 MGHRA, CDR2 YSYEKL. This CDR3 is 15 amino acids long. This CDR3 reads CASSPHGSQSKEQYF. Written as DNA, the CDR3 is TGCGCCAGCAGCCCCCACGGGAGCCAGTCGAAGGAGCAGTACTTC.

This chain uses TRBV5-1 with TRBJ2-1; D possibly uses TRBD1 or TRBD2 (5 bases each). From germline, CDR1 is SGHRS and CDR2 YFSETQ. CDR3 size: 15 residues. V lost 4 bases to trimming and J lost 8 bases, with 19 bases between them. CDR3 sequence (DNA): TGCGCCAGCAGCCCCCCCGCCAGGGAGTCGTATGAGCAGTTCTTC. As protein: CASSPPARESYEQFF.

The chain combines TRBV9 with TRBJ1-5; TRBD1 agrees at 8 bases. This CDR3 is 14 amino acids long. Unmatched junction bases numbered 5, after V lost 0 bases and J lost 9 bases. The germline CDR1 and CDR2 sequences are SGDLS and YYNGEE. The CDR3 reads CASSVDLQGVPQHF. DNA for the CDR3: TGTGCCAGCAGCGTAGACCTACAGGGGGTGCCCCAGCATTTT.

This clonotype was counted a few times. The chain links TRBV28 to TRBJ1-5; D is perhaps TRBD1 (6 bases). Germline V gene sequence: CDR1 MDHEN, CDR2 SYDVKM. This CDR3 region has 14 residues. V shed 8 bases and J shed 3 bases, with 14 bases lying between them. CDR3 amino acids: CASSPDRTNQPQHF. CDR3 DNA sequence: TGTGCCAGCTCCCCTGACAGGACCAATCAGCCCCAGCATTTT.

This clonotype was observed a few times. The chain couples TRBV24-1 to TRBJ2-3; D is unresolved. CDR3 length: 14 amino acids. Trimming took off 0 bases at V and 4 bases at J, with 7 bases between the two ends. Germline V CDR1 and CDR2: KGHDR, SFDVKD. This CDR3 is CATSDLRSADTQYF. In nucleotides, the CDR3 is TGTGCCACCAGTGATTTGAGGAGTGCAGATACGCAGTATTTT.

This CDR3 reads CASSFLGGGAPISSYNEQFF. The CDR3 region has the DNA TGCGCCAGCAGCTTTCTTGGGGGGGGCGCCCCTATCAGCTCCTACAATGAGCAGTTCTTC. The V and J genes are TRBV5-1 and TRBJ2-1; D might be TRBD2 (7 bases). V was shortened by 2 bases and J by 0 bases, with 24 bases between the two germline ends. CDR3 length: 20 amino acids. CDR1 is SGHRS and CDR2 is YFSETQ in the germline V gene.

A few counts support this clonotype. The chain links TRBV2 to TRBJ2-5, with D perhaps TRBD2 (5 bases). The CDR3 is made up of 12 amino acids. Trimming shortened V by 6 bases and J by 3 bases, and 8 bases separated the two germline ends. CDR1 is SNHLY, CDR2 FYNNEI, per germline. CDR3 sequence reads: CASRGDKETQYF. CDR3 in DNA: TGTGCCAGCAGGGGAGATAAAGAGACCCAGTACTTC.

This clonotype has a handful of counts. The rearrangement links TRBV21-1 to TRBJ2-7. TRBV21-1 is annotated as a pseudogene. The CDR3 is 12 amino acids. The CDR3 DNA reads as TGTGCCAGCAGCAAAGGGATCTTTGAGCAGTACGTC. Translating gives CASSKGIFEQYV.

This clonotype has more than one count but fewer than ten. V gene TRBV5-8 combines with J gene TRBJ2-7; 7 nucleotides align to TRBD1. The CDR3 has 16 amino acids. Losses at the gene ends were 4 bases for V and 5 bases for J; bases not matched to a gene: 15. Germline assignment: CDR1 SGHTS and CDR2 YDEGEE. CDR3 residues: CASSPGTAGRDDEQYF. The CDR3 nucleotides read TGTGCCAGCAGCCCAGGGACAGCCGGTCGGGACGACGAGCAGTACTTC.

The rearrangement links TRBV20-1 to TRBJ1-6; possibly TRBD1 for D (5 bases). V lost 1 base and J 7 bases, leaving 11 bases between the germline ends. The CDR3 has 14 residues. The germline V gene encodes CDR1 DFQATT and CDR2 SNEGSKA (reference sequence). This chain's CDR3 is CSARGQTENSPLHF. The CDR3 region has the DNA TGCAGTGCTAGAGGACAGACGGAAAATTCACCCCTCCACTTT.

The table lists this clonotype with a few counts. The junction differs from germline at one of its ends, possibly a read error. The chain uses TRBV7-7 and TRBJ2-5; D uncertain. Per germline, CDR1 SSHAT and CDR2 FNYEAQ (reference sequence). This CDR3 has 14 amino acids. The CDR3 region is CASSRSHGDETQYF. CDR3 coding DNA: TGTGCTAGCAGCAGAAGTCACGGCGACGAGACCCAGTACTTC.

The sample holds a few counts of this clonotype. This chain joins TRBV12-3 or TRBV12-4 and TRBJ1-3; TRBD1 aligns across 12 bases. With 8 bases clipped from V and 1 base from J, the junction kept 12 bases outside the gene matches. This CDR3 has 18 amino acids. For the CDR3, the DNA is TGTGCCAGCGCTTTTCGGGACAGGGGGCTTTTGTCTGGAAACACCATATATTTT. Its translation is CASAFRDRGLLSGNTIYF.

This clonotype appeared a few times. This chain uses TRBV25-1 with TRBJ1-4; D is unresolved. V lost 6 bases, J lost 8 bases, and 13 bases lay in between. The germline V gene encodes CDR1 MGHDK and CDR2 SYGVNS. The CDR3 runs 13 residues. DNA for the CDR3: TGTGCCAGCAGAGTCAGGTCGGGGGAAAAACTGTTTTTT. Protein: CASRVRSGEKLFF.

This clonotype was counted a few times. The V gene is TRBV27, the J gene TRBJ2-3; 14 positions match TRBD2. CDR3 size: 15 residues. With V trimmed by 11 bases and J by 5 bases, 9 bases remained unmatched. Germline V gene data show CDR1 as MNHEY and CDR2 as SMNVEV (reference sequence). CDR3 residues: CASHHGTSGGDTQYF. The CDR3, as DNA: TGTGCCTCCCATCACGGGACTAGCGGGGGAGATACGCAGTATTTT.

The gene calls are TRBV4-1 and TRBJ1-1; weak D call: TRBD1 (6 bases). Deletions cut 3 bases from V and 5 bases from J, with 19 bases between. The CDR3 runs to 16 residues. Germline values: CDR1 MGHRA, CDR2 YSYEKL. CDR3 in DNA: TGCGCCAGCAGCCAGCCCGGGGGGCGGTGGAGGACTGAAGCTTTCTTT. Its translation: CASSQPGGRWRTEAFF.

V usage is TRBV5-1 and J usage is TRBJ2-7, with D perhaps TRBD1 (5 bases). V shed 0 bases and J shed 1 base, with 20 bases lying between them. The CDR3 runs to 18 residues. Germline values: CDR1 SGHRS, CDR2 YFSETQ. As DNA, the CDR3 is TGCGCCAGCAGCTTGGGCCTCTCTACAGGTTCAAGTTCCTACGAGCAGTACTTC. Residues: CASSLGLSTGSSSYEQYF.

This clonotype appeared a few times. This chain links TRBV20-1 with TRBJ1-2; D may be TRBD1 (5 bases). Trimming removed 3 bases from V and 6 bases from J, with 14 bases in between. This CDR3 has 13 residues. In germline, CDR1 is DFQATT, CDR2 SNEGSKA (reference sequence). Here the CDR3 DNA reads TGCAGTGCTAGGGGGTCCGGGGGACATGGCTACACCTTC. This encodes CSARGSGGHGYTF.

This clonotype has ten or more counts. This chain uses TRBV7-9 with TRBJ2-2, with D unresolved. The CDR3 totals 16 residues. Trimming removed 2 bases at V and 0 bases at J, with 10 bases between. Germline assignment: CDR1 SEHNR and CDR2 FQNEAQ (reference sequence). This CDR3 reads CASSLIGRTNTGELFF. CDR3 bases: TGTGCCAGCAGCTTAATAGGGCGGACGAACACCGGGGAGCTGTTTTTT.